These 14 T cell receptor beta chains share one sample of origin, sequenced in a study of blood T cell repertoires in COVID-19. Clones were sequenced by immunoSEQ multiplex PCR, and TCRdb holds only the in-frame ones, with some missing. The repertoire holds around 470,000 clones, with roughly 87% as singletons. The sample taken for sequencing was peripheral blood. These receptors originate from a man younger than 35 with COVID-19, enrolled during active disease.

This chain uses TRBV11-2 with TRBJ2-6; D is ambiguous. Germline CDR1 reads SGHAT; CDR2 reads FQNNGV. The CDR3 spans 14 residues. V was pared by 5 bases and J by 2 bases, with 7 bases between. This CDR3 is CASSPQTGANVLTF. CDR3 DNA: TGTGCCAGCAGCCCCCAGACTGGGGCCAACGTCCTGACTTTC.

CDR3 region: CASSLGASGRAYHEQYF. CDR3 sequence (DNA): TGCGCCAGCAGCTTGGGGGCTAGCGGGAGGGCCTACCACGAGCAGTACTTC. The rearrangement links TRBV5-1 to TRBJ2-7; 12 bases align to TRBD2. Germline CDR1 is SGHRS and CDR2 is YFSETQ. The CDR3 length is 17 residues. V gave up 0 bases and J gave up 5 bases; unmatched junction bases: 9.

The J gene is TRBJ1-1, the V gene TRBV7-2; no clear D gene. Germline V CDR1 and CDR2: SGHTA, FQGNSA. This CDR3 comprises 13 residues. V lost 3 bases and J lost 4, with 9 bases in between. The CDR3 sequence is CASSLGMGTEAFF. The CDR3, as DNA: TGTGCCAGCAGCTTGGGCATGGGCACTGAAGCTTTCTTT.

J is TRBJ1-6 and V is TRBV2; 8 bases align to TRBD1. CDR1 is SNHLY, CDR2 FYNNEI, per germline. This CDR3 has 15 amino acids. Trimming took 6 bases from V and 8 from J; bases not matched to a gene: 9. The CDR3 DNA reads TGTGCCAGCAGGGCACAGGGGGTCCGGGATTCACCCCTCCACTTT. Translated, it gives CASRAQGVRDSPLHF.

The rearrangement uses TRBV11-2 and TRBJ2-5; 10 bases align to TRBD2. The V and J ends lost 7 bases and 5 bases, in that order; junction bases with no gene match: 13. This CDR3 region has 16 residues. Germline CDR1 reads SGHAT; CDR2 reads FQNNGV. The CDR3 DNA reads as TGTGCCAGCACCTCTACTCTAGCGGGAGTTTATGAGACCCAGTACTTC. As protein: CASTSTLAGVYETQYF.

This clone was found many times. In DNA form, the CDR3 reads TGTGCCAGCAGCCCTCCCGGGCTAGCGGGGTGGTACGAGCAGTACTTC. Its translation is CASSPPGLAGWYEQYF. The chain carries TRBV6-2 or TRBV6-3 and TRBJ2-7; TRBD2 agrees at 9 bases. This CDR3 is built from 16 residues. V lost 6 bases, J lost 4 bases, and 13 bases stayed unmatched. CDR1 and CDR2 (germline): MNHEY, SVGEGT.

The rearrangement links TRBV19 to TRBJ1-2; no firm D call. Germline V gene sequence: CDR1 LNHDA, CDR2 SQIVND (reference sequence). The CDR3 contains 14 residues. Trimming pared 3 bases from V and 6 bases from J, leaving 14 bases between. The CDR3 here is CASSIEGLTDGYTF. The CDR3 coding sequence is TGTGCCAGTAGTATTGAGGGTCTAACGGATGGCTACACCTTC.

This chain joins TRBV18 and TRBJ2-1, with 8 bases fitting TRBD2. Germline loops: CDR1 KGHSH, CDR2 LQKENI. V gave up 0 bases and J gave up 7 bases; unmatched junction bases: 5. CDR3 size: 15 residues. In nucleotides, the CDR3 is TGTGCCAGCTCACCACCCGGGACTAGATCTAATGAGCAGTTCTTC. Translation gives CASSPPGTRSNEQFF.

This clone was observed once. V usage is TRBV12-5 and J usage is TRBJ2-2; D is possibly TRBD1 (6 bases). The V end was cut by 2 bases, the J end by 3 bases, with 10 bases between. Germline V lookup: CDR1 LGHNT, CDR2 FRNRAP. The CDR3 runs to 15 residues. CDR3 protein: CASGLRGSYTGELFF. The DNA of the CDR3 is TGTGCTAGTGGTTTGAGGGGGAGCTACACCGGGGAGCTGTTTTTT.

In DNA form, the CDR3 reads TGTGCCAGCAGCTTGGCTGCGGGGGGGCCCCATGAGCAGTTCTTC. It translates to CASSLAAGGPHEQFF. J is TRBJ2-1 and V is TRBV5-5; 9 nucleotides agree with TRBD2. The germline CDR1 and CDR2 sequences are SGHKS and YYEKEE (reference sequence). The ends lost 0 bases at V and 8 bases at J; junction bases unmatched: 6. The CDR3 extends over 15 amino acids.

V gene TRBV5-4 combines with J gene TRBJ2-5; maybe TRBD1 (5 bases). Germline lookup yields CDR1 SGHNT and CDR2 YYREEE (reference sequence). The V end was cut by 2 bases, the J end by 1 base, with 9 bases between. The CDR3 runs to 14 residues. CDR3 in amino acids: CASSFGAVQETQYF. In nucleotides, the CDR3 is TGTGCCAGCAGCTTTGGGGCAGTCCAAGAGACCCAGTACTTC.

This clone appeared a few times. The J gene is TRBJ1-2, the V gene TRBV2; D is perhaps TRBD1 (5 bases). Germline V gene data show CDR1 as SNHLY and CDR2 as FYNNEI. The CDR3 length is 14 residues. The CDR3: CASEADRNNYGYTF. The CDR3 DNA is TGTGCTAGTGAGGCCGACAGAAATAACTATGGCTACACCTTC.

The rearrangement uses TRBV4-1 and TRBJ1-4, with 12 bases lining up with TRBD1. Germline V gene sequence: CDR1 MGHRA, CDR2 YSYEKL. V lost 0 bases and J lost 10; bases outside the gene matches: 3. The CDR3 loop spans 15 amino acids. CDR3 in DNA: TGCGCCAGCAGCCAAGAAGGGACAGGGGGCGGAAAACTGTTTTTT. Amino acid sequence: CASSQEGTGGGKLFF.

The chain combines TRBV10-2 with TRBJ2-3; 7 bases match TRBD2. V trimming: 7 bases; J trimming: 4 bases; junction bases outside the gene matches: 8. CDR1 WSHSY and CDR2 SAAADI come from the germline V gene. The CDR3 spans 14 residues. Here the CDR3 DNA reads TGCGCCAGCACGTCCGGAGCGGGGTCAGATACGCAGTATTTT. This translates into CASTSGAGSDTQYF.